These 20 T cell receptor beta chains came from one sample sequenced in a study of T cells in Graves' hyperthyroidism and ophthalmopathy. Researchers amplified the TCR beta CDR3 regions from RNA transcripts. When the TCR CDR3 underwent first-round RT-PCR, the HTBI primer set was used. From the multiplex PCR reads, TCRdb called clonotypes with MiXCR, one entry per CDR3 protein. This table holds 200,000 or so distinct CDR3 sequences, approximately 16% found once. The sample consisted of blood. These receptors originate from a woman aged 50 to 60 with Graves' hyperthyroidism.

This clonotype was found many times. The rearrangement uses TRBV5-1 and TRBJ1-1; 10 nucleotides agree with TRBD1. CDR1 and CDR2 (germline): SGHRS, YFSETQ. The CDR3 contains 14 residues. J was trimmed by 5 bases and V by 5 bases; bases with no gene match: 6. CDR3 sequence: CASSGRDRGTEAFF. The CDR3 nucleotides are TGCGCCAGCAGTGGCCGGGACAGGGGTACTGAAGCTTTCTTT.

This clonotype was counted many times. The chain has TRBV12-3 or TRBV12-4 and TRBJ2-7, with TRBD2 matching over 11 bases. The V gene end was trimmed by 5 bases and the J gene end by 0 bases; junction bases not matched to a gene: 3. The CDR3 has 15 amino acids. This CDR3 reads CASSPTSGSSYEQYF. CDR3 sequence (DNA): TGTGCCAGCAGTCCAACTAGCGGGAGCTCCTACGAGCAGTACTTC.

The V gene is TRBV4-1, the J gene TRBJ2-7; tentative D call: TRBD2 (6 bases). V shed 11 bases and J shed 3 bases, with 23 bases lying between them. The CDR3 contains 15 residues. Germline CDR1 is MGHRA and CDR2 is YSYEKL. As DNA, the CDR3 is TGCGCCTCAGCAGAAGAGAGAGGAGGGTTCTACGAGCAGTACTTC. This gives the protein CASAEERGGFYEQYF.

The chain is built from TRBV6-1 and TRBJ2-2, with TRBD2 matching over 12 bases. Trimming at V came to 6 bases and at J to 0 bases, leaving 5 bases not matched to a gene. Germline CDR1 MNHNS, CDR2 SASEGT. The CDR3 runs 17 residues. The chain's CDR3 is CASSRLAGDSNTGELFF. CDR3 sequence (DNA): TGTGCCAGCAGCAGACTAGCGGGGGACTCGAACACCGGGGAGCTGTTTTTT.

This clonotype was found many times. CDR3 sequence reads: CASSSGPGEQFF. CDR3 in DNA: TGTGCCAGCAGTTCGGGGCCTGGTGAGCAGTTCTTC. V usage is TRBV12-3 or TRBV12-4 and J usage is TRBJ2-1; either TRBD1 or TRBD2 may supply D (5 bases each). The CDR3 is 12 amino acids. Trimming took 4 bases from V and 9 from J, leaving 10 bases between them.

This clonotype was counted between two and nine times. A read error is possible here, since a much larger clone lies one base away. The gene calls are TRBV12-3 or TRBV12-4 and TRBJ2-5, with a possible D match to TRBD2 (6 bases). CDR3 length: 15 residues. Trimming removed 6 bases from V and 1 base from J, with 15 bases in between. The CDR3 spells CASSPGTGGQETQYF. DNA for the CDR3: TGTGCCAGCAGCCCCGGGACTGGCGGCCAAGAGACCCAGTACTTC.

The chain joins TRBV4-3 to TRBJ2-2; 14 bases map to TRBD2. The CDR3 has 17 amino acids. The V gene end was trimmed by 3 bases and the J gene end by 4 bases; junction bases not matched to a gene: 4. CDR1 is LGHNA and CDR2 is YSLEER in the germline V gene. This chain's CDR3 is CASSQGLAGVRTGELFF. The CDR3 DNA is TGCGCCAGCAGCCAGGGACTAGCGGGAGTTCGCACCGGGGAGCTGTTTTTT.

This clonotype showed up many times. The chain links TRBV12-3 or TRBV12-4 to TRBJ2-7; 10 bases match TRBD2. The CDR3 has 14 residues. Losses at the gene ends were 3 bases for V and 5 bases for J; bases not matched to a gene: 4. The CDR3 region has the DNA TGTGCCAGCAGTTTTGGGACTAGCGTTGACGAGCAGTACTTC. It translates to CASSFGTSVDEQYF.

This sequence joins TRBV6-2 or TRBV6-3 and TRBJ2-2; the D is unclear. The CDR3 sequence is 13 residues long. Germline V lookup: CDR1 MNHEY, CDR2 SVGEGT. V lost 6 bases, J lost 0 bases, and 5 bases lay in between. For the CDR3, the DNA is TGTGCCAGCAGGGGGTCGAACACCGGGGAGCTGTTTTTT. It specifies CASRGSNTGELFF.

The table lists this clonotype with many counts. This chain links TRBV6-1 with TRBJ2-5, with TRBD2 matching 12 bases. The V gene's germline CDR1 is MNHNS and CDR2 SASEGT. This CDR3 region has 16 residues. V dropped 6 bases and J dropped 6; count of bases not matched to a gene: 11. The CDR3 DNA follows: TGTGCCAGCAGAGAGGGAACTAGCGGGAGGCGGAAGACCCAGTACTTC. Translating gives CASREGTSGRRKTQYF.

Comment on this clonotype: A single base separates this from a much larger clone, so it may be a read error. The chain carries TRBV19 and TRBJ2-2, with 7 positions matching TRBD2. Germline V gene sequence: CDR1 LNHDA, CDR2 SQIVND (reference sequence). The CDR3 has 16 amino acids. Here the CDR3 reads CASKRRAREDTGELLF. CDR3 DNA sequence: TGTGCCAGTAAGCGCCGAGCCCGGGAGGACACCGGGGAGCTGCTTTTT. Looking up the rest from reference TRBV19 and TRBJ2-2 gives the full variable domain: DGGITQSPKYLFRKEGQNVTLSCEQNLNHDAMYWYRQDPGQGLRLIYYSQIVNDFQKGDIAEGYSVSREKKESFPLTVTSAQKNPTAFYLCASKRRAREDTGELLFGEGSRLTVL.

The V gene is TRBV18, the J gene TRBJ2-7, with D tentatively TRBD2 (6 bases). In germline, CDR1 is KGHSH, CDR2 LQKENI. Trimming stripped 6 bases from V and 4 bases from J, with 13 bases between. The CDR3 loop spans 13 amino acids. The CDR3 sequence is CASSAGTHYEQYF. The CDR3 nucleotides read TGTGCCAGCTCGGCCGGGACTCATTACGAGCAGTACTTC. Full variable domain (rest looked up from reference TRBV18 and TRBJ2-7): NAGVMQNPRHLVRRRGQEARLRCSPMKGHSHVYWYRQLPEEGLKFMVYLQKENIIDESGMPKERFSAEFPKEGPSILRIQQVVRGDSAAYFCASSAGTHYEQYFGPGTRLTVT.

This clonotype showed up many times. This chain joins TRBV6-5 and TRBJ1-1; D remains ambiguous. Germline V gene sequence: CDR1 MNHEY, CDR2 SVGAGI. Trimming stripped 0 bases from V and 1 base from J, with 9 bases between. The CDR3 has 15 amino acids. CDR3 sequence reads: CASSYSNNRNTEAFF. The CDR3, as DNA: TGTGCCAGCAGTTACTCGAACAACAGGAACACTGAAGCTTTCTTT.

The sample holds many counts of this clonotype. The chain carries TRBV28 and TRBJ2-5; D gene uncertain. The ends were cut back, 4 bases at V and 2 bases at J, with 11 bases in the middle. There are 14 residues in the CDR3. The germline V gene has CDR1 MDHEN and CDR2 SYDVKM. The CDR3 region is CASSSLDGQETQYF. In DNA form, the CDR3 reads TGTGCCAGCAGTTCCTTGGACGGTCAAGAGACCCAGTACTTC.

This clonotype was picked up many times. The gene calls are TRBV11-2 and TRBJ2-5; 8 bases fit TRBD1. Germline CDR1 reads SGHAT; CDR2 reads FQNNGV. Unmatched junction bases numbered 7, after V lost 5 bases and J lost 5 bases. This CDR3 comprises 14 residues. For the CDR3, the DNA is TGTGCCAGCAGCCCAGGACAGGGTCTTGAGACCCAGTACTTC. This codes for CASSPGQGLETQYF.

This clonotype was recorded many times. The chain uses TRBV9 and TRBJ1-5; no definite D call. The CDR3 is 15 amino acids. Trimming left V 0 bases short and J 5 bases short, with 12 bases between. Germline V gene data show CDR1 as SGDLS and CDR2 as YYNGEE. Here the CDR3 DNA reads TGTGCCAGCAGCGTAGGTGTGAACAGTGATCAGCCCCAGCATTTT. It yields the protein CASSVGVNSDQPQHF. Based on the CDR3 plus reference TRBV9 and TRBJ1-5, the full variable domain is DSGVTQTPKHLITATGQRVTLRCSPRSGDLSVYWYQQSLDQGLQFLIQYYNGEERAKGNILERFSAQQFPDLHSELNLSSLELGDSALYFCASSVGVNSDQPQHFGDGTRLSIL.

Many counts were recorded for this clonotype. V is TRBV5-1 and J is TRBJ2-1, with a tentative D call TRBD1 (8 bases). Germline V lookup: CDR1 SGHRS, CDR2 YFSETQ. Deletions cut 4 bases from V and 9 bases from J, with 20 bases between. This CDR3 is 15 amino acids long. CDR3 sequence: CASSKLQGGASEQFF. CDR3 DNA sequence: TGCGCCAGCAGCAAACTACAGGGGGGGGCTAGTGAGCAGTTCTTC. The full variable domain, completed using reference TRBV5-1 and TRBJ2-1, is KAGVTQTPRYLIKTRGQQVTLSCSPISGHRSVSWYQQTPGQGLQFLFEYFSETQRNKGNFPGRFSGRQFSNSRSEMNVSTLELGDSALYLCASSKLQGGASEQFFGPGTRLTVL.

CDR3 coding DNA: TGTGCCAGCAGCCCAAAGCGGGAGGGCACCACAGATACGCAGTATTTT. This gives the protein CASSPKREGTTDTQYF. The chain joins TRBV5-4 to TRBJ2-3, with 10 bases that match TRBD2. This CDR3 region has 16 residues. Germline trimming cut 4 bases from V and 2 bases from J; bases unmatched to any gene: 7. Germline V gene data show CDR1 as SGHNT and CDR2 as YYREEE (reference sequence).

Concerning this clonotype itself: The conserved final phenylalanine or tryptophan is absent from the CDR3, which likely points to a read error. This chain joins TRBV6-9 and TRBJ1-1; TRBD1 might be the D (6 bases). Deletions cut 4 bases from V and 1 base from J, with 13 bases between. CDR3 length: 15 residues. Germline V lookup: CDR1 MNHGY, CDR2 SVAAGI. As DNA, the CDR3 is TGTGCCAGCAGTTCATGGACAGCGGAGAACACTGAAGCTTTCCTT. Encoded protein: CASSSWTAENTEAFL.

The chain links TRBV4-2 to TRBJ1-5; a weak D match, TRBD1 (6 bases). CDR1 and CDR2 (germline): LGHNA, YNFKEQ. This CDR3 has 15 amino acids. Trimming left V 0 bases short and J 5 bases short, with 11 bases between. The CDR3 DNA reads as TGTGCCAGCAGCCAAGATCTTACAGGGTATCAGCCCCAGCATTTT. This translates into CASSQDLTGYQPQHF.